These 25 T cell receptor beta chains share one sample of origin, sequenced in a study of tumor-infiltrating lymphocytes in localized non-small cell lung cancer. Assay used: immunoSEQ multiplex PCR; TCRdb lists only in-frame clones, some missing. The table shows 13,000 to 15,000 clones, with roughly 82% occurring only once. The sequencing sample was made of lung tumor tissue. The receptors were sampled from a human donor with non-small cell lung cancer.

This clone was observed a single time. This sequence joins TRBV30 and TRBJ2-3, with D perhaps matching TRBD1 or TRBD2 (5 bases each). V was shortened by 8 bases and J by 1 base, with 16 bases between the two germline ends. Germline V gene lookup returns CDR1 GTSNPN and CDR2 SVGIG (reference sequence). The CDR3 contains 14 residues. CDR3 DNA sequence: TGTGCCCTGGGGGTAGGACGTGGCACAGATACGCAGTATTTT. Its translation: CALGVGRGTDTQYF.

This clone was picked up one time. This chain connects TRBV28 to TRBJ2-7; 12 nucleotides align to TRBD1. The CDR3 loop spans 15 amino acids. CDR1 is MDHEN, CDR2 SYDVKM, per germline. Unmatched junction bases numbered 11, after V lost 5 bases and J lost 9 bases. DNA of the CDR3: TGTGCCAGCAGTGACGCGGGACAGGGGGCAGGAGGGCAGTACTTC. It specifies CASSDAGQGAGGQYF.

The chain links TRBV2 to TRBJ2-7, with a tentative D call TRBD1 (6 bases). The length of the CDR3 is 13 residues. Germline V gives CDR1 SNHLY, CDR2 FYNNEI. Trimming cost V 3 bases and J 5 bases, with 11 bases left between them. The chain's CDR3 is CASSENRVNEQYF. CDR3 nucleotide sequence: TGTGCCAGCAGTGAGAACAGGGTGAACGAGCAGTACTTC.

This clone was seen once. The CDR3 DNA sequence: TGTGCCAGCAGCCCTCCTCGACAGGTCGGCGGGGGCTCCTACGAGCAGTACTTC. Translation: CASSPPRQVGGGSYEQYF. This rearrangement joins TRBV5-4 to TRBJ2-7; a weak D match, TRBD2 (7 bases). CDR1 and CDR2 from the germline V gene are SGHNT and YYREEE (reference sequence). This CDR3 spans 18 amino acids. With 4 bases removed from V and 0 bases from J, the gap between germline ends came to 23 bases.

The CDR3 reads CASSPIRGRGGRSYEQYF. CDR3 DNA: TGTGCCAGCAGCCCGATCAGGGGGCGGGGGGGCAGGTCCTACGAGCAGTACTTC. The V call is TRBV11-2, the J call TRBJ2-7, with D possibly TRBD2 on 9 matching bases. In germline, CDR1 is SGHAT, CDR2 FQNNGV. There are 18 residues in the CDR3. The germline V and J ends were trimmed by 5 bases and 1 base, with 24 bases remaining between them.

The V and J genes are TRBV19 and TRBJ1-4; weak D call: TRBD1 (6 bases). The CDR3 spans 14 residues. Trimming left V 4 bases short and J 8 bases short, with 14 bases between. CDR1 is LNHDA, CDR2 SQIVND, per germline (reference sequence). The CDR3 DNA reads TGTGCCAGTAGTAAACTAGGAGGGGGAGAAAAACTGTTTTTT. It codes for CASSKLGGGEKLFF.

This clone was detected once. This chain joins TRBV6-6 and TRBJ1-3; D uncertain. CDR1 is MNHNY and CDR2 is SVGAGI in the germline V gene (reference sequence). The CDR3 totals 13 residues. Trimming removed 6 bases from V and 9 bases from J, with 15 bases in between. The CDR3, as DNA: TGTGCCAGCAGGGACGTTTCGGGGTCCACCATATATTTT. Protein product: CASRDVSGSTIYF.

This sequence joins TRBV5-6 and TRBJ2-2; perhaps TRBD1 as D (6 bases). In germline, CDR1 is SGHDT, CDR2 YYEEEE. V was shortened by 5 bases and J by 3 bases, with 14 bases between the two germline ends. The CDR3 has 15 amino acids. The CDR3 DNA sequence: TGTGCCAGCAGTTGGGTAGACAGGTACACCGGGGAGCTGTTTTTT. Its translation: CASSWVDRYTGELFF.

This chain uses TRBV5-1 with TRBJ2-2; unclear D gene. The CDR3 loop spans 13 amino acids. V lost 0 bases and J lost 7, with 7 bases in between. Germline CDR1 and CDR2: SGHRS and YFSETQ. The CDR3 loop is CASSLAIGGELFF. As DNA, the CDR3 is TGCGCCAGCAGCTTGGCAATAGGCGGGGAGCTGTTTTTT.

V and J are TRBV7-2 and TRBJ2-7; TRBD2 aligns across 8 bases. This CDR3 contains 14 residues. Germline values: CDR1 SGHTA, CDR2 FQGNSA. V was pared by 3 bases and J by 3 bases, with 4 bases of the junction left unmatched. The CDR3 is CASSLQRGYYEQYF. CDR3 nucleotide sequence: TGTGCCAGCAGCTTGCAGCGGGGGTACTACGAGCAGTACTTC.

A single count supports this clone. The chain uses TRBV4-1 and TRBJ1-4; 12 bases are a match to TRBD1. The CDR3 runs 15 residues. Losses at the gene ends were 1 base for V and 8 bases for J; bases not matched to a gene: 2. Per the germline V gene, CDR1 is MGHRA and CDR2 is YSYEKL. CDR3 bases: TGCGCCAGCAGCCAAGTGGGGACAGGGGGCGAAAAACTGTTTTTT. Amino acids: CASSQVGTGGEKLFF.

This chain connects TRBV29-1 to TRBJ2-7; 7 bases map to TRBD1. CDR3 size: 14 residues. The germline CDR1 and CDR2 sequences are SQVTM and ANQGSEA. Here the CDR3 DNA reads TGCAGTTGTGTATTCCGGGACAGTACCTACGAGCAGTACTTC. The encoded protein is CSCVFRDSTYEQYF.

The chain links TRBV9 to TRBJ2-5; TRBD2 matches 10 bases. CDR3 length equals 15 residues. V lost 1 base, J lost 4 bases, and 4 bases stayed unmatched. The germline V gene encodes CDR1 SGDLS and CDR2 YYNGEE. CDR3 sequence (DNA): TGTGCCAGCAGCGTACTAGCGGGGGTCACAGAGACCCAGTACTTC. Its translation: CASSVLAGVTETQYF.

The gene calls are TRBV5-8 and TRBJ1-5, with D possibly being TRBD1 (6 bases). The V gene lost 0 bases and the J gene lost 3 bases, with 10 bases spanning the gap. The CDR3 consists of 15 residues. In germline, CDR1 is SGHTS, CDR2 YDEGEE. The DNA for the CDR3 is TGTGCCAGCAGCTTGGGACAGGTTTACAATCAGCCCCAGCATTTT. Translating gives CASSLGQVYNQPQHF.

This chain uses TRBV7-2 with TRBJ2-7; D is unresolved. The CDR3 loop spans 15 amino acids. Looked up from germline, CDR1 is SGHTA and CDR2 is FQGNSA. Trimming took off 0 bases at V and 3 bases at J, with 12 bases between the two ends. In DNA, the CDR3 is TGTGCCAGCAGCTTAGCGCAACGGAGCTTCTACGAGCAGTACTTC. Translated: CASSLAQRSFYEQYF.

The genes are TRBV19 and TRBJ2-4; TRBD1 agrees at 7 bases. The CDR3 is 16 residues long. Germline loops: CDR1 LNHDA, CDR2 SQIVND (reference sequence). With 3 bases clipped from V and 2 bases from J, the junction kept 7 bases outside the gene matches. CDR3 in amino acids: CASSIGRQGTKNIQYF. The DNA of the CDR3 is TGTGCCAGTAGTATTGGCCGACAGGGAACCAAAAACATTCAGTACTTC.

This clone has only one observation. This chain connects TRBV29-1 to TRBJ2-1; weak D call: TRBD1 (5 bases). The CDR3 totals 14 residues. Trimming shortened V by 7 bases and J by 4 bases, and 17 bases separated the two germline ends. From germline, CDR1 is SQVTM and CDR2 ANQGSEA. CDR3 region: CSAGTGHHYNEQFF. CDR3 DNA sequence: TGCAGCGCCGGAACAGGACATCATTACAATGAGCAGTTCTTC.

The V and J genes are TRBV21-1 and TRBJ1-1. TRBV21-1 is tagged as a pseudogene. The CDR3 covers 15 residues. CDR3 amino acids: CASSKDSAGDTEAFF. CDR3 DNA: TGTGCCAGCAGCAAAGACTCTGCGGGGGACACTGAAGCTTTCTTT.

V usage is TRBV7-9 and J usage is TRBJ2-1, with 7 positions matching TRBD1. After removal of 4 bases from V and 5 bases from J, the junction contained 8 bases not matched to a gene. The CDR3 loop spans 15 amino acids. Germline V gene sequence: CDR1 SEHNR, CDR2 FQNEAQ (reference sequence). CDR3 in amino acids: CASSSYGTANNEQFF. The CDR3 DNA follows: TGTGCCAGCAGCTCTTACGGGACAGCAAACAATGAGCAGTTCTTC.

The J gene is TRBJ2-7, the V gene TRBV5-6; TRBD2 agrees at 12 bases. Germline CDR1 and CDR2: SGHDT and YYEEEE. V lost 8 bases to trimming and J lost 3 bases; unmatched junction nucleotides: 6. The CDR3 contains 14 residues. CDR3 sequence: CASEGLAGIYEQYF. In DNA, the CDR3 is TGTGCCAGTGAGGGACTAGCGGGCATCTACGAGCAGTACTTC.

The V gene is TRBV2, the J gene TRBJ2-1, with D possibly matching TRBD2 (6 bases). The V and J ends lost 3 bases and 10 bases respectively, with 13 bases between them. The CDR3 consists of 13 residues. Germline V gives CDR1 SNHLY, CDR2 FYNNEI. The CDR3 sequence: CASSEPASAEQFF. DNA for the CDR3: TGTGCCAGCAGTGAGCCGGCTAGCGCCGAGCAGTTCTTC.

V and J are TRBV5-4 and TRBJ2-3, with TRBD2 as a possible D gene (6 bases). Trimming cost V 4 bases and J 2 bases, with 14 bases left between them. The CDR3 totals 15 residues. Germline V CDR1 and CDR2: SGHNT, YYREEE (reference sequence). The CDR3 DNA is TGTGCCAGCAGCCCGACCGGGGGTTCCACAGATACGCAGTATTTT. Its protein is CASSPTGGSTDTQYF.

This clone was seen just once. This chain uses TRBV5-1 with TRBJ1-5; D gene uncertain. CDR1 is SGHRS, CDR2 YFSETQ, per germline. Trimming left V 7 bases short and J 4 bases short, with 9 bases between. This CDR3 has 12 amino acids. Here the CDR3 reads CASEQTNQPQHF. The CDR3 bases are TGCGCCAGCGAACAGACAAATCAGCCCCAGCATTTT.

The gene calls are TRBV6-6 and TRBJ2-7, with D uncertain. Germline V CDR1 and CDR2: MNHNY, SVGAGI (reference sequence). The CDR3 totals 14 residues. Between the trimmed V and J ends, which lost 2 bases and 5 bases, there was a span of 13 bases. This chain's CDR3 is CASSYGSVVDEQYF. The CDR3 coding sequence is TGTGCCAGCAGTTACGGGTCCGTTGTGGACGAGCAGTACTTC.

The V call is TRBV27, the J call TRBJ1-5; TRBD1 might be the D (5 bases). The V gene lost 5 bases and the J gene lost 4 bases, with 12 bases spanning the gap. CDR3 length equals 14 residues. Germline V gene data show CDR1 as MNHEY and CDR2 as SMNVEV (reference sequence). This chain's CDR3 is CASSNRFGNQPQHF. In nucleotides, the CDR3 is TGTGCCAGCAGTAACAGGTTCGGTAATCAGCCCCAGCATTTT.